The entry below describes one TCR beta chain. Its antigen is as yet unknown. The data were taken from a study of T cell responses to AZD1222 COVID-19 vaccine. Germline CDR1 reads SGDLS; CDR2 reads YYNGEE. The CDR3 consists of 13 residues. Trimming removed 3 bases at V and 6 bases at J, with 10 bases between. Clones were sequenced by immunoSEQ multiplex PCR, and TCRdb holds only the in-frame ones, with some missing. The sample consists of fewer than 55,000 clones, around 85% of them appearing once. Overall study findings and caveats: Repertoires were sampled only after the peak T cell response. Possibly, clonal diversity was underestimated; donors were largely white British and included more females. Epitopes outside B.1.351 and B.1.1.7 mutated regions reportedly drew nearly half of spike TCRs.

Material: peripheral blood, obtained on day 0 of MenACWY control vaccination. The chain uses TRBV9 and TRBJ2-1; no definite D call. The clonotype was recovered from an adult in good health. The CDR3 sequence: CASSAAKVNEQFF. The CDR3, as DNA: TGTGCCAGCAGCGCCGCGAAGGTCAATGAGCAGTTCTTC.